These 21 T cell receptor beta chains were sequenced from one sample in a study of T cell changes during pregnancy in multiple sclerosis. Profiling relied on immunoSEQ multiplex PCR, and the TCRdb table lists in-frame clones only, not all of them. The sample consists of about 26,000 clones, roughly 89% of them appearing once. The sample in question was CD8+ T cells from peripheral blood mononuclear cells, obtained in the second trimester of pregnancy. Receptors originate from a female donor with multiple sclerosis, enrolled in a pregnancy study.

The chain joins TRBV6-5 to TRBJ2-1; 10 bases align to TRBD1. V shed 5 bases and J 5 bases; nucleotides not matched to a gene: 6. Germline values: CDR1 MNHEY, CDR2 SVGAGI. This CDR3 is 15 amino acids long. As DNA, the CDR3 is TGTGCCAGCAGTCCGACAGGGGGCATCAACAATGAGCAGTTCTTC. Protein sequence: CASSPTGGINNEQFF.

The CDR3 is CASRRLWASGSADTQYF. The DNA for the CDR3 is TGTGCCAGTCGCCGGTTATGGGCTAGCGGGAGTGCAGATACGCAGTATTTT. This chain connects TRBV19 to TRBJ2-3, with TRBD2 matching 10 bases. The trim removed 8 bases at V and 4 bases at J, leaving 15 bases unmatched. Germline-derived CDR1 and CDR2 are LNHDA and SQIVND (reference sequence). The length of the CDR3 is 17 residues.

This clone was seen a single time. This chain joins TRBV28 and TRBJ2-1; 7 bases line up with TRBD2. Looked up from germline, CDR1 is MDHEN and CDR2 is SYDVKM. Germline trimming cut 3 bases from V and 6 bases from J; bases unmatched to any gene: 17. The CDR3 consists of 18 residues. The CDR3 is CASSFLHLAVGGLNEQFF. CDR3 nucleotide sequence: TGTGCCAGCAGTTTCCTACATCTAGCGGTAGGCGGGCTCAATGAGCAGTTCTTC.

This clone appeared a single time. The gene calls are TRBV5-1 and TRBJ2-1; the match to TRBD2 covers 10 bases. J was trimmed by 10 bases and V by 4 bases; bases with no gene match: 11. This CDR3 comprises 15 residues. Germline V CDR1 and CDR2: SGHRS, YFSETQ. CDR3 nucleotides: TGCGCCAGCAGCCCAAGCGGGAGGGATAATGAGGAGCAGTTCTTC. Encoded protein: CASSPSGRDNEEQFF.

The chain employs TRBV6-4 and TRBJ2-1, with no clear D. V was cut by 0 bases and J by 8 bases, with 14 bases left in between. The germline V gene encodes CDR1 MRHNA and CDR2 SNTAGT. This CDR3 comprises 15 residues. The chain's CDR3 is CASSDSFLSVDEQFF. The CDR3 bases are TGTGCCAGCAGTGACTCTTTCCTTTCGGTCGATGAGCAGTTCTTC.

The chain combines TRBV7-3 with TRBJ2-1, with D tentatively TRBD1 (5 bases). The CDR3 length is 13 residues. Germline V gene data show CDR1 as SGHTA and CDR2 as FQGTGA. Between the trimmed V and J ends, which lost 5 bases and 8 bases, there was a span of 13 bases. Written as DNA, the CDR3 is TGTGCCAGCAGCCCAACCTTGGGGCATGAGCAGTTCTTC. This codes for CASSPTLGHEQFF.

The chain carries TRBV2 and TRBJ2-7; TRBD2 matches 7 bases. The CDR3 length is 11 residues. CDR1 is SNHLY and CDR2 is FYNNEI in the germline V gene. The V segment lost 7 bases and the J segment 6 bases; nucleotides outside the gene matches: 3. CDR3 in amino acids: CASTGGGEQYF. The CDR3 coding sequence is TGTGCCAGCACGGGGGGAGGCGAGCAGTACTTC.

This clone showed up just a few times. The J gene is TRBJ2-3, the V gene TRBV9; no clear D. Trimming left V 4 bases short and J 2 bases short, with 14 bases between. The CDR3 covers 15 residues. Looked up from germline, CDR1 is SGDLS and CDR2 is YYNGEE. The chain's CDR3 is CASSRVEVSTDTQYF. As DNA, the CDR3 is TGTGCCAGCAGCCGGGTCGAGGTCTCCACAGATACGCAGTATTTT.

Remarks on this clone: The junction and the germline gene differ at one end; a read error may be behind it. The J gene is TRBJ1-3, the V gene TRBV7-9, with a tentative D call TRBD1 (5 bases). CDR3 length: 12 residues. CDR1 and CDR2 from the germline V gene are SEHNR and FQNEAQ (reference sequence). CDR3 DNA sequence: TGTGCCAGCAGCGGAGGGACGCGGGGTGTACATTTT. This encodes CASSGGTRGVHF.

This clone is a singleton in its sample. The rearrangement joins TRBV5-1 to TRBJ2-7; possibly TRBD2 for D (5 bases). Germline V CDR1 and CDR2: SGHRS, YFSETQ. This CDR3 has 14 amino acids. V was pared by 5 bases and J by 2 bases, with 14 bases between. The CDR3 loop is CASSVRAGTYEQYF. DNA for the CDR3: TGCGCCAGCAGTGTAAGGGCGGGCACCTACGAGCAGTACTTC.

The chain employs TRBV28 and TRBJ2-7; D gene uncertain. Germline V CDR1 and CDR2: MDHEN, SYDVKM. The V and J ends lost 1 base and 3 bases respectively, with 7 bases between them. CDR3 length: 13 residues. CDR3 sequence: CASSLYRGYEQYF. The CDR3 coding sequence is TGTGCCAGCAGTTTATACCGAGGCTACGAGCAGTACTTC.

In the case of this clone: One junction end does not reproduce the germline sequence, and a read error may be involved. The V gene is TRBV7-7, the J gene TRBJ2-1; D is perhaps TRBD1 (6 bases). Germline V gene lookup returns CDR1 SSHAT and CDR2 FNYEAQ (reference sequence). This CDR3 region has 14 residues. CDR3 loop: CASSLGYRDNEQFF. CDR3 bases: TGTGCTAGCAGCTTAGGGTACAGGGACAATGAGCAGTTCTTC. Full variable domain (rest looked up from reference TRBV7-7 and TRBJ2-1): GAGVSQSPRYKVTKRGQDVTLRCDPISSHATLYWYQQALGQGPEFLTYFNYEAQPDKSGLPSDRFSAERPEGSISTLTIQRTEQRDSAMYRCASSLGYRDNEQFFGPGTRLTVL.

The table lists this clone with a count of one. The gene calls are TRBV27 and TRBJ2-5; 10 bases match TRBD2. The junction had 14 bases not matched to a gene; V was cut back by 5 bases and J by 5 bases. The CDR3 is 17 residues long. Germline V gives CDR1 MNHEY, CDR2 SMNVEV (reference sequence). CDR3 DNA: TGTGCCAGCAGTCCCTTACAGGTTCTAGCGGGAGTTGAGACCCAGTACTTC. Amino acid sequence: CASSPLQVLAGVETQYF.

The V gene is TRBV29-1, the J gene TRBJ2-1; 10 bases map to TRBD2. The germline V gene encodes CDR1 SQVTM and CDR2 ANQGSEA. Unmatched junction bases numbered 10, after V lost 4 bases and J lost 7 bases. CDR3 length: 15 amino acids. The CDR3 sequence: CSVVQREGLINEQFF. The CDR3, as DNA: TGCAGCGTTGTCCAGCGGGAGGGCCTGATTAATGAGCAGTTCTTC.

This rearrangement joins TRBV27 to TRBJ1-4; possible D gene TRBD1, 5 bases. The CDR3 is made up of 13 amino acids. Germline V gives CDR1 MNHEY, CDR2 SMNVEV (reference sequence). Trimming removed 6 bases at V and 4 bases at J, with 9 bases between. The CDR3 protein is CASSVQGNEKLFF. The DNA of the CDR3 is TGTGCCAGCAGCGTTCAGGGTAATGAAAAACTGTTTTTT.

This clone was seen a few times. The chain carries TRBV9 and TRBJ2-1, with D hard to call. The CDR3 has 15 amino acids. The germline V gene encodes CDR1 SGDLS and CDR2 YYNGEE. With 4 bases removed from V and 12 bases from J, the gap between germline ends came to 23 bases. The CDR3 coding sequence is TGTGCCAGCAGCCCAATAGGAGCAACAATGATGGGGCAGTTCTTC. Translated: CASSPIGATMMGQFF.

The chain combines TRBV7-7 with TRBJ2-2, with a weak D call TRBD2 (5 bases). The CDR3 totals 12 residues. The germline V gene has CDR1 SSHAT and CDR2 FNYEAQ (reference sequence). The CDR3 bases are TGTGCTCTAGCAAGCGCCACCGGGGAGCTGTTTTTT. Translated: CALASATGELFF.

This sequence joins TRBV28 and TRBJ2-5, with D possibly matching TRBD2 (8 bases). CDR3 length equals 15 residues. V gave up 3 bases and J gave up 2 bases, with 13 bases separating them. The germline V gene encodes CDR1 MDHEN and CDR2 SYDVKM. The CDR3 region is CASSFGRDSQETQYF. The CDR3 DNA reads as TGTGCCAGCAGTTTCGGGAGGGACAGTCAAGAGACCCAGTACTTC.

V gene TRBV27 combines with J gene TRBJ2-2, with TRBD1 identical over 7 bases. This CDR3 contains 14 residues. After removal of 5 bases from V and 4 bases from J, the junction contained 4 bases not matched to a gene. CDR1 MNHEY and CDR2 SMNVEV come from the germline V gene (reference sequence). Written as DNA, the CDR3 is TGTGCCAGCAGTCCACAGGGGATCACCGGGGAGCTGTTTTTT. Residues: CASSPQGITGELFF.

This clone has just a few counts. V and J are TRBV4-1 and TRBJ2-7; 10 nucleotides align to TRBD1. The germline CDR1 and CDR2 sequences are MGHRA and YSYEKL. Trimming took 4 bases from V and 3 from J; bases not matched to a gene: 9. The CDR3 runs 16 residues. CDR3 amino acids: CASSLSPGQGIYEQYF. In nucleotides, the CDR3 is TGCGCCAGCAGCCTCAGCCCGGGACAGGGGATCTACGAGCAGTACTTC.

The rearrangement links TRBV27 to TRBJ2-7, with D perhaps TRBD1 (6 bases). Trimming took off 3 bases at V and 2 bases at J, with 11 bases between the two ends. CDR1 is MNHEY, CDR2 SMNVEV, per germline (reference sequence). This CDR3 has 14 amino acids. CDR3 sequence (DNA): TGTGCCAGCAGTTTTGGTACAGGGCCCTACGAGCAGTACTTC. Translation gives CASSFGTGPYEQYF.